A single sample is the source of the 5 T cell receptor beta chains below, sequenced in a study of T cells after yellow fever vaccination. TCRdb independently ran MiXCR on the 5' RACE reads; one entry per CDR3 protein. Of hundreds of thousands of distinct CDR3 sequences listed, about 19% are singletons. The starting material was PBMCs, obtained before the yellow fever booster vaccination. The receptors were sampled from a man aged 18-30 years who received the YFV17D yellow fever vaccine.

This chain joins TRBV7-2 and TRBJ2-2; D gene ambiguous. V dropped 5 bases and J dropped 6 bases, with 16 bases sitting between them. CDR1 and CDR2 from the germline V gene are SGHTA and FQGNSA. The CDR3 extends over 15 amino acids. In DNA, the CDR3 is TGTGCCAGCAGCCTGGGCAGGCCGAAGGCCGGGGAGCTGTTTTTT. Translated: CASSLGRPKAGELFF.

The CDR3 loop reads CAIPRTGGSGANVLTF. In nucleotides, the CDR3 is TGTGCCATCCCTCGGACAGGGGGCTCTGGGGCCAACGTCCTGACTTTC. This sequence joins TRBV6-2 or TRBV6-3 and TRBJ2-6; 10 bases agree with TRBD1. The J segment lost 0 bases and the V segment lost 10 bases, leaving 6 bases of the junction unmatched. CDR1 and CDR2 from the germline V gene are MNHEY and SVGEGT. This CDR3 contains 16 residues.

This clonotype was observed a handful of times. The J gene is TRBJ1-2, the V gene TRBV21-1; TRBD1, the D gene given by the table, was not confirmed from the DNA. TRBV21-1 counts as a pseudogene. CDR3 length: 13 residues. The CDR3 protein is CASSKVGGNGYTF. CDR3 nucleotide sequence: TGTGCCAGCAGCAAAGTCGGGGGTAATGGCTACACCTTC.

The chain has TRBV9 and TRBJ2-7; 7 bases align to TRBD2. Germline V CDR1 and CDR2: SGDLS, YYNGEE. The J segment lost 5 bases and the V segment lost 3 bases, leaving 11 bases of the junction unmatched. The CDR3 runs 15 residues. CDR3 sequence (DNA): TGTGCCAGCAGCGCCGGGGGAGGGTCCCTGGACGAGCAGTACTTC. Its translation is CASSAGGGSLDEQYF. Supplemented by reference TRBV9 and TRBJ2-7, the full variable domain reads DSGVTQTPKHLITATGQRVTLRCSPRSGDLSVYWYQQSLDQGLQFLIQYYNGEERAKGNILERFSAQQFPDLHSELNLSSLELGDSALYFCASSAGGGSLDEQYFGPGTRLTVT.

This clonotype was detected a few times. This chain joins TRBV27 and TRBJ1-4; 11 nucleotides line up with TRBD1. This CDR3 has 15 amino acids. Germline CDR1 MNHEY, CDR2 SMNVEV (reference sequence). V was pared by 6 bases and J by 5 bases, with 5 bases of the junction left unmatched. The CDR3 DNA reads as TGTGCCAGCAGCACCCGGGACAGGGGGAATGAAAAACTGTTTTTT. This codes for CASSTRDRGNEKLFF.